This T cell receptor (beta chain) came from a study of T cell changes during pregnancy in multiple sclerosis. V lost 3 bases to trimming and J lost 8 bases, with 20 bases between them. This CDR3 has 15 residues. Per germline, CDR1 SGDLS and CDR2 YYNGEE. The repertoire was sequenced with immunoSEQ multiplex PCR; TCRdb's copy has only in-frame clones and lacks some. This repertoire shows 20,000 to 25,000 clones, roughly 90% found once; its top ten account for 0.65% to 0.85%. The clonotype comes from a female donor with multiple sclerosis, enrolled in a pregnancy study. The chain uses TRBV9 and TRBJ1-2; TRBD1 might be the D (5 bases). The sequences come from CD4+ T cells from peripheral blood mononuclear cells, collected in the third trimester of pregnancy. The CDR3 nucleotides are TGTGCCAGCAGCGCCGGGAGGGACGGACAACGAGGCTACACCTTC. Translating gives CASSAGRDGQRGYTF.